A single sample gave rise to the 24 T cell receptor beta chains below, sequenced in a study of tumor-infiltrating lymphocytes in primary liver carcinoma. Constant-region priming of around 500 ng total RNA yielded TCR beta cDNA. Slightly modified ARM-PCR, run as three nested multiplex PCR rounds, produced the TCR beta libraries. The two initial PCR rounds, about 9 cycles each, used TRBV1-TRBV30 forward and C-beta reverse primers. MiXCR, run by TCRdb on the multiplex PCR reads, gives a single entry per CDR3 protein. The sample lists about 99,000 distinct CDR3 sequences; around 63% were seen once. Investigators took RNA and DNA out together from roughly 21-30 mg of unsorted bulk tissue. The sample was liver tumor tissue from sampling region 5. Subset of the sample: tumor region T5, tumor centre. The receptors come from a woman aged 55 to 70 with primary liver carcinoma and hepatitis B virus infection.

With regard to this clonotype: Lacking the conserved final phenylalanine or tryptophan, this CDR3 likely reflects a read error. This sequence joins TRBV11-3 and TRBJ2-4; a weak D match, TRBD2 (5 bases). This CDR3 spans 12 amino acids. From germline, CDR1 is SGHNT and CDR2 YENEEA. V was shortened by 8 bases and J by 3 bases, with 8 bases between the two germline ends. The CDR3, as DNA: TGTGCCAGCTCCGGGGTCAAAAACATTCAGTACTTA. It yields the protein CASSGVKNIQYL.

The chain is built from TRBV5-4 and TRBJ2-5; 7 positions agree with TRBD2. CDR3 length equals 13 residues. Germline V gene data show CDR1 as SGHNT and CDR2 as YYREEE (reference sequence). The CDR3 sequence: CLSSLGEGLTQYF. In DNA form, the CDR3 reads TGTCTCAGCAGCTTAGGGGAGGGCCTGACCCAGTACTTC.

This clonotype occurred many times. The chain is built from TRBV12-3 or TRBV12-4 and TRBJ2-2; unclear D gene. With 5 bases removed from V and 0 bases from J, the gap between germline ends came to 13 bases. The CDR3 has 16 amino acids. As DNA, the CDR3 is TGTGCCAGCAGTCCGCGGACGGGCGCGAACACCGGGGAGCTGTTTTTT. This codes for CASSPRTGANTGELFF.

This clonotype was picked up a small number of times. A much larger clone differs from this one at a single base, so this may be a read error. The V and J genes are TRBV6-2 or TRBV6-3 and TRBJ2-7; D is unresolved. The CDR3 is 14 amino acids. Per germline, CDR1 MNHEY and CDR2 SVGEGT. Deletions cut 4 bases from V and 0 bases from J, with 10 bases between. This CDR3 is CASSFKRVSYEQYF. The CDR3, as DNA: TGTGCCAGCAGTTTTAAGAGAGTCTCCTACGAGCAGTACTTC.

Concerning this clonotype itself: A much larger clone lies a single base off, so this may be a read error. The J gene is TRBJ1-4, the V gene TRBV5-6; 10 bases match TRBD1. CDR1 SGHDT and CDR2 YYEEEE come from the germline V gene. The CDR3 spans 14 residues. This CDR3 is CAISRRDRGEKLFF. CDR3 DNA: TGTGCCATCAGCCGCCGGGACAGGGGCGAAAAACTGTTTTTT.

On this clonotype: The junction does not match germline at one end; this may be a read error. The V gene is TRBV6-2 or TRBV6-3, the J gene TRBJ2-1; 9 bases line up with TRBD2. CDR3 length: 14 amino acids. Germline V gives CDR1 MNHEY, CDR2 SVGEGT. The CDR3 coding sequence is TGTGTCAGCAGTGTAGCGGGAGTCAACAATAAGCAGTTCTTC. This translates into CVSSVAGVNNKQFF.

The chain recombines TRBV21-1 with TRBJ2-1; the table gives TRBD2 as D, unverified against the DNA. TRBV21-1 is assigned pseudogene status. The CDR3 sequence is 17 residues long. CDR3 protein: CAGSKTPSGLKYNEQFF. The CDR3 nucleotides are TGTGCCGGCAGCAAAACCCCTAGTGGGCTTAAATACAATGAGCAGTTCTTC.

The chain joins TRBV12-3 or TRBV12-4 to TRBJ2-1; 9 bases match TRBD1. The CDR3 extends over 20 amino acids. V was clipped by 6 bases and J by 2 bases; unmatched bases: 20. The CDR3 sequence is CASSPHPGQGGRSPYNEQFF. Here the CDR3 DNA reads TGTGCCAGCAGCCCTCACCCGGGACAGGGAGGGCGAAGCCCCTACAATGAGCAGTTCTTC.

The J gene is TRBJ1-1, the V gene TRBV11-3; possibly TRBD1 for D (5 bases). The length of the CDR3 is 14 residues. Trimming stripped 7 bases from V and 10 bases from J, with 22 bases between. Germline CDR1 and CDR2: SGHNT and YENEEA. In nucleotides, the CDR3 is TGTGCCAGCATCCGGGGGGGGGTAGAGACCGGAGCTTTCTTT. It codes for CASIRGGVETGAFF.

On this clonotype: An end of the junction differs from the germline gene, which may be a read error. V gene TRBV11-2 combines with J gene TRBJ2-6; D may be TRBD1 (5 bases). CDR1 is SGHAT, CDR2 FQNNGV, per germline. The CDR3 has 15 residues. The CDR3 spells CASSHRHSGANVVTF. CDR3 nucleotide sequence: TGTGCCAGCAGTCACAGGCACTCTGGGGCCAACGTCGTGACTTTC.

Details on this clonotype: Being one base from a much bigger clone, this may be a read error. Here the CDR3 DNA reads TGTGCCAGCAGTGTCCCGGGACTCTCCAGTGAGCAGTTCTTC. Translation: CASSVPGLSSEQFF. The chain employs TRBV28 and TRBJ2-1; perhaps TRBD2 as D (6 bases). The V gene lost 5 bases and the J gene lost 9 bases, with 17 bases spanning the gap. The germline V gene encodes CDR1 MDHEN and CDR2 SYDVKM. The CDR3 is 14 residues long.

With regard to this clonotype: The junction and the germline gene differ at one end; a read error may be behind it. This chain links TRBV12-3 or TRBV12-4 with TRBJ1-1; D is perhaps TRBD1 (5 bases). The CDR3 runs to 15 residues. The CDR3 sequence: CAGRPDRGDNTEAFF. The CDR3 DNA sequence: TGTGCCGGCAGACCTGACAGAGGCGACAATACTGAAGCTTTCTTT.

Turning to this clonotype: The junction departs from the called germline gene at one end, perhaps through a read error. DNA of the CDR3: TGTGCCAGCAGCAGGAGACTAGCGGGAGAGCCGGGGGATGAACAGTTTTTC. This sequence encodes CASSRRLAGEPGDEQFF. This sequence joins TRBV11-2 and TRBJ2-1, with 12 bases that match TRBD2. The CDR3 is 17 residues long. Germline V gives CDR1 SGHAT, CDR2 FQNNGV.

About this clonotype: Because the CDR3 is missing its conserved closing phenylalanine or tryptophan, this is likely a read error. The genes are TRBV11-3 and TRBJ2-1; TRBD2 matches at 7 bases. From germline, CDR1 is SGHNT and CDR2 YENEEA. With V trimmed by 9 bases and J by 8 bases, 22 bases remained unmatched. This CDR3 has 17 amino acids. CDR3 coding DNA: TGTGCCAGGAACTTAGGTCGGGGGGAGTGGGGCGTCGATGAGCAGTTCTTA. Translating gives CARNLGRGEWGVDEQFL.

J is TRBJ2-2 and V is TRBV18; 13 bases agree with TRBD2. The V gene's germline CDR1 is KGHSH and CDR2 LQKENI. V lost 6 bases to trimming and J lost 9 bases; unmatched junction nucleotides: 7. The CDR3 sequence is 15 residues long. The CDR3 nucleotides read TGTGCCAGCTCTCCCGGACTAGCGGGAGACCGGGAGCTGTTTTTT. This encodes CASSPGLAGDRELFF.

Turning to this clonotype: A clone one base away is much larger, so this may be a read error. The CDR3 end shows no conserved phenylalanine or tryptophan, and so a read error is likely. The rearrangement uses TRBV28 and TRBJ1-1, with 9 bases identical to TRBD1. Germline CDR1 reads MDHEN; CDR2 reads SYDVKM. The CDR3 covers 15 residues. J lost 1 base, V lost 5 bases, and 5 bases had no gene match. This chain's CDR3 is CASSRQGVGNTEAFL. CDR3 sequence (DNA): TGTGCCAGCAGTCGACAGGGGGTCGGGAACACTGAAGCTTTCCTT.

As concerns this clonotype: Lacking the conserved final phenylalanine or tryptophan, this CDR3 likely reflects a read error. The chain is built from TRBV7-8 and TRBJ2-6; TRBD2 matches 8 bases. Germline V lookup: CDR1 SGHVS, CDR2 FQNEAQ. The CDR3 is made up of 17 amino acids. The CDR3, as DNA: TGTGCCAGCAGTATTAGCGGGGCCAGGCCTGGGACCAACGTCCTGACTTAC. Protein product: CASSISGARPGTNVLTY.

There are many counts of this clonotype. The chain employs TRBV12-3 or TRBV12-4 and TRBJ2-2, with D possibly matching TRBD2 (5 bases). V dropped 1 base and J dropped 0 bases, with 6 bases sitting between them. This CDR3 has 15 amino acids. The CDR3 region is CASSLGAANTGELFF. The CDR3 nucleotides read TGTGCCAGCAGTTTAGGAGCGGCGAACACCGGGGAGCTGTTTTTT.

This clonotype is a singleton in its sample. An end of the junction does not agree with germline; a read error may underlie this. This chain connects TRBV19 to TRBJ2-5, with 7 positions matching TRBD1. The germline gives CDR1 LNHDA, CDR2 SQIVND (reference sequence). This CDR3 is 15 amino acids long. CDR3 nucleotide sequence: TGTGCCAGTAGTCGGAGGACAGGACGGCAAGAGACCCAGAACTTC. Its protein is CASSRRTGRQETQNF. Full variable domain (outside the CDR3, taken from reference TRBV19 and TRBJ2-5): DGGITQSPKYLFRKEGQNVTLSCEQNLNHDAMYWYRQDPGQGLRLIYYSQIVNDFQKGDIAEGYSVSREKKESFPLTVTSAQKNPTAFYLCASSRRTGRQETQNFGPGTRLLVL.

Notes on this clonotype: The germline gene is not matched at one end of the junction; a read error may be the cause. The CDR3 DNA is TGTGTCAGCAGCCAAAGAGCGGGAGGCGCAGATACGCGGTATTTT. Protein product: CVSSQRAGGADTRYF. J is TRBJ2-3 and V is TRBV4-2; 9 nucleotides agree with TRBD2. The CDR3 length is 15 residues. Germline V gives CDR1 LGHNA, CDR2 YNFKEQ.

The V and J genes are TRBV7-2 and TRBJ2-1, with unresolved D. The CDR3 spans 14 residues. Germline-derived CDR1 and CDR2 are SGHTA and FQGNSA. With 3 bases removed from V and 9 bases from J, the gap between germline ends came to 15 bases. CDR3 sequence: CASSLTMDRGEQFF. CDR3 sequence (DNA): TGTGCCAGCAGCTTGACAATGGACCGAGGTGAGCAGTTCTTC.

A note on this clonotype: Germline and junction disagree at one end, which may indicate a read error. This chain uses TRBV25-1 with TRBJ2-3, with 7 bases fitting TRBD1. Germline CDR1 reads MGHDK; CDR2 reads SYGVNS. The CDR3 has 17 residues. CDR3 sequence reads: CASSDSLGGQTTDAQYF. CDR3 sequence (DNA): TGTGCCAGCAGTGATTCATTAGGGGGACAGACCACAGATGCGCAGTATTTT.

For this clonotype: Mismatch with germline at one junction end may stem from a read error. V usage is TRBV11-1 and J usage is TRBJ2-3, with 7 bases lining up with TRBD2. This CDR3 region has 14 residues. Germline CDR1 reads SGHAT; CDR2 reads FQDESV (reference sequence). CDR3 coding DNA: TGTGCTTGCAGTTTAAGGCAACGTGCGGGAGAGCCTCACTTT. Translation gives CACSLRQRAGEPHF. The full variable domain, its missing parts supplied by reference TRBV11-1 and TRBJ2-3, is EAEVAQSPRYKITEKSQAVAFWCDPISGHATLYWYRQILGQGPELLVQFQDESVVDDSQLPKDRFSAERLKGVDSTLKIQPAELGDSAMYLCACSLRQRAGEPHFGPGTRLTVL.

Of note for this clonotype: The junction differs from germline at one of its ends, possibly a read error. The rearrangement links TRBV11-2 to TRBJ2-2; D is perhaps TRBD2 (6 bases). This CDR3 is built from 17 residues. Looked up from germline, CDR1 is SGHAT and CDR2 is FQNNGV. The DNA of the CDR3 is TGTGCCAGCAGCTTATCCCTGTGGGGGGTGAACACCGGGGAGCTGTTATTT. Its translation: CASSLSLWGVNTGELLF.